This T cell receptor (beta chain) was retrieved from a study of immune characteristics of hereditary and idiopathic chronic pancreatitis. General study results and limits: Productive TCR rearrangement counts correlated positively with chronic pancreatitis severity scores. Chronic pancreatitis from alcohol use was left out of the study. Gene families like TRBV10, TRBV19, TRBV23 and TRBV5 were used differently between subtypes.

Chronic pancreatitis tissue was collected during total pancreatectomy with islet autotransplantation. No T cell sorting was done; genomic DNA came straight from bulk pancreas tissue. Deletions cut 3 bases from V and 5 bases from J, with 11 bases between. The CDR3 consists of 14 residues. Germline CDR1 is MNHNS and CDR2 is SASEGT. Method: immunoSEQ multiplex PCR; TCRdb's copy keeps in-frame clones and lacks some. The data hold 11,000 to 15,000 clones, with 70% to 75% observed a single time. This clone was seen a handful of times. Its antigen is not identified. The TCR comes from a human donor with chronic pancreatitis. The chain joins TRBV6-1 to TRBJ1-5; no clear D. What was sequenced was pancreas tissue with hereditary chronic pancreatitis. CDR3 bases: TGTGCCAGCAGTGAGGAGGATTTATATCAGCCCCAGCATTTT. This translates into CASSEEDLYQPQHF.